This paragraph reports one T cell receptor (beta chain). The table came from immunoSEQ multiplex PCR; TCRdb's copy has only in-frame clones and leaves some out. The profile covers approximately 90,000 clones, with 91% appearing a single time and around 1.7% taken by the ten largest. This specimen belongs to a study of T cell changes during pregnancy in multiple sclerosis. The CDR3 is made up of 15 amino acids. The V gene lost 8 bases and the J gene lost 3 bases, with 19 bases spanning the gap. The germline CDR1 and CDR2 sequences are MNHNY and SVGAGI (reference sequence). The sample in question was peripheral blood, obtained after pregnancy. The receptor was isolated from a female donor in good health, enrolled as a control in a pregnancy study. V usage is TRBV6-6 and J usage is TRBJ2-5; tentative D call: TRBD2 (5 bases). CDR3 sequence reads: CASRSEATWEETQYF. CDR3 coding DNA: TGTGCCAGCCGATCGGAGGCCACGTGGGAAGAGACCCAGTACTTC.